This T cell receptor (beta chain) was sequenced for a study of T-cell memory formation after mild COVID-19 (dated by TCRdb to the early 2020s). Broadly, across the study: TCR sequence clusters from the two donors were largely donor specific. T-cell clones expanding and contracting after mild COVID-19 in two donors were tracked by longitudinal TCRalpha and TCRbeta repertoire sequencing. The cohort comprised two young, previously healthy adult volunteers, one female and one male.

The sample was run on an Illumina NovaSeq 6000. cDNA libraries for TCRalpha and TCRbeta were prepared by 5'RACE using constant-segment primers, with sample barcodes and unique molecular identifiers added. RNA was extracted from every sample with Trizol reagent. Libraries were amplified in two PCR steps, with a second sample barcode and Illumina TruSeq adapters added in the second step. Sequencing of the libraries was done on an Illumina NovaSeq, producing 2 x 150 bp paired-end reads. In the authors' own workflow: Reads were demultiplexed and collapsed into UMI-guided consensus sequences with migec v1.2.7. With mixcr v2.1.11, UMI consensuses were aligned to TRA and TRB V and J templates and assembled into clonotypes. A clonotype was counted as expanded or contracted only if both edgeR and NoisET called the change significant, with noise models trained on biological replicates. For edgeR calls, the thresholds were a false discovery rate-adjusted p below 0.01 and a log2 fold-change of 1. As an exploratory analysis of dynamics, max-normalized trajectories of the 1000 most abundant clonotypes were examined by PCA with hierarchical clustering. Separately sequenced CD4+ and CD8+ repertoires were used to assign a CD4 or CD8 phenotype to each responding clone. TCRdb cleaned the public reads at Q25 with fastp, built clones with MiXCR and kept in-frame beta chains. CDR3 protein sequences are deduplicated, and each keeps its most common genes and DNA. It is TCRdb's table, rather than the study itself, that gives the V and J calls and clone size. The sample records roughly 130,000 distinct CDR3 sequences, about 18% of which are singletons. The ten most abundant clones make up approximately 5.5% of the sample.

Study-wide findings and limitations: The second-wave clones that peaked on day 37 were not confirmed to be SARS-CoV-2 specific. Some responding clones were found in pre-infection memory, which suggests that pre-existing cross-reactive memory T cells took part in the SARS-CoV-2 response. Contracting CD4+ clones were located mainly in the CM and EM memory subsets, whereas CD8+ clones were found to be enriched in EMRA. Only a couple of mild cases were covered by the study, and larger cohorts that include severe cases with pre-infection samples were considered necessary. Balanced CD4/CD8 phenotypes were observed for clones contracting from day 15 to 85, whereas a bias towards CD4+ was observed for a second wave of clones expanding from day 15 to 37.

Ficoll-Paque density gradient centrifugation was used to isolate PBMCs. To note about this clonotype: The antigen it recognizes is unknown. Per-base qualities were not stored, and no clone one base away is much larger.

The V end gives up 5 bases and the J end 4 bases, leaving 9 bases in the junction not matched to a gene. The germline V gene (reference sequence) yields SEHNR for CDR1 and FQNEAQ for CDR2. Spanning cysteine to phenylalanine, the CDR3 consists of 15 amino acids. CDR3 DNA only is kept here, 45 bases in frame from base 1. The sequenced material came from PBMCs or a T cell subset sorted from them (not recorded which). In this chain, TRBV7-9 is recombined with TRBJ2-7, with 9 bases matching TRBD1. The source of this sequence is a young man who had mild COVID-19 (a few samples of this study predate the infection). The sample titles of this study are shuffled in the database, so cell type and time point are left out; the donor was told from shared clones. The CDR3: CASSLGTGPRYEQYF. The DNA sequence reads TGTGCCAGCAGCCTCGGGACAGGGCCGAGATACGAGCAGTACTTC.